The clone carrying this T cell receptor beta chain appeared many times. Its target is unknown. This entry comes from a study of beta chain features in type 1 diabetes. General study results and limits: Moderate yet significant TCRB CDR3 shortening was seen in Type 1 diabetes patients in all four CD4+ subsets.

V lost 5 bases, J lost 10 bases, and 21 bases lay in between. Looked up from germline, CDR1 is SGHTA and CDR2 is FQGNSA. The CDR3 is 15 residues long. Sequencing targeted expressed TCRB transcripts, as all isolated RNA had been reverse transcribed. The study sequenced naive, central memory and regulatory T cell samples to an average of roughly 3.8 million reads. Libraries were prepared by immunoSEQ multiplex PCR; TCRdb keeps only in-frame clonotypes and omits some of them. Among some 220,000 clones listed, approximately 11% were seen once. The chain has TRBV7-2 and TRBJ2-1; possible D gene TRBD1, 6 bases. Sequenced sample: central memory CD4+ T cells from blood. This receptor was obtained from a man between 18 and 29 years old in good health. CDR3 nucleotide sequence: TGTGCCAGCAGCACGAGACAGGCCTTGGCCCAAGAGCAGTTCTTC. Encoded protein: CASSTRQALAQEQFF.